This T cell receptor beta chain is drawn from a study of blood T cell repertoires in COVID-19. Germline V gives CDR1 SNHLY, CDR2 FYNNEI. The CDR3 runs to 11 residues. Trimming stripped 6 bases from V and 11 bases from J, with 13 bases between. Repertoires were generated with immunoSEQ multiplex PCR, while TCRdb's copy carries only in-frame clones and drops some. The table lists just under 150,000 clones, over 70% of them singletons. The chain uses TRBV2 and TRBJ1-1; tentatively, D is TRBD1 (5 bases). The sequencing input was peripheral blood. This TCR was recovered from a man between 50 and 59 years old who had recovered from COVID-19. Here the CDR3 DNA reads TGTGCCAGCAGCATCGGGGACTTTGCTTTCTTT. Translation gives CASSIGDFAFF.